These 25 T cell receptor beta chains originate from one sample sequenced in a study of CD8+ T cells in alopecia areata (dated by TCRdb to the late 2010s). The library was built by means of the immunoSEQ multiplex PCR assay. To provide template for TCR sequencing, every sample had RNA extracted and reverse transcribed into cDNA. The source is immuneACCESS, and TCRdb retained only in-frame sequences with V and J called. Part of the clones is not carried over; for the studies checked, unresolved V genes explain less than half of this, and the remainder is unexplained. This sample lists hundreds of thousands of clones; about 62% were detected once. The ten largest account for around 0.92% of the sample. Read against the paper, the sample's treatment or condition label means: oral pan-JAK inhibitor, 5-10 mg twice daily. Sequenced here: CD4+ T cells sorted from blood, sampled at roughly week 52, from a patient treated with tofacitinib. Every receptor here comes from a human donor with alopecia areata.

V gene TRBV6-6 combines with J gene TRBJ2-7; tentatively, D is TRBD1 (6 bases). There are 13 residues in the CDR3. Trimming left V 7 bases short and J 2 bases short, with 12 bases between. Germline CDR1 MNHNY, CDR2 SVGAGI (reference sequence). CDR3 sequence: CASTGQLTYEQYF. For the CDR3, the DNA is TGTGCCAGCACCGGACAGCTCACCTACGAGCAGTACTTC.

The chain has TRBV10-3 and TRBJ2-3; D is unclear. The CDR3 extends over 12 amino acids. Germline V gene lookup returns CDR1 ENHRY and CDR2 SYGVKD. The ends were cut back, 2 bases at V and 8 bases at J, with 8 bases in the middle. The CDR3 DNA sequence: TGTGCCATCAGTGAGGACCCGTCTACGCAGTATTTT. This sequence encodes CAISEDPSTQYF.

The gene calls are TRBV4-1 and TRBJ1-4; D is possibly TRBD1 (5 bases). The ends were cut back, 1 base at V and 5 bases at J, with 11 bases in the middle. This CDR3 contains 15 residues. Germline V gives CDR1 MGHRA, CDR2 YSYEKL. CDR3 sequence reads: CASSQGGWRNEKLFF. Written as DNA, the CDR3 is TGCGCCAGCAGCCAAGGGGGGTGGAGGAATGAAAAACTGTTTTTT.

This clone was counted once. This chain links TRBV12-5 with TRBJ1-1; maybe TRBD1 (5 bases). CDR3 length: 14 amino acids. Germline-derived CDR1 and CDR2 are LGHNT and FRNRAP. Trimming stripped 2 bases from V and 0 bases from J, with 7 bases between. CDR3 residues: CASGLRGMNTEAFF. For the CDR3, the DNA is TGTGCTAGTGGTTTGCGGGGCATGAACACTGAAGCTTTCTTT.

The chain uses TRBV6-1 and TRBJ2-6; perhaps TRBD1 as D (6 bases). Germline V gene data show CDR1 as MNHNS and CDR2 as SASEGT. The length of the CDR3 is 13 residues. The V and J ends lost 4 bases and 7 bases respectively, with 8 bases between them. CDR3 sequence (DNA): TGTGCCAGCAGTGCTGGGACAGCCAACGTCCTGACTTTC. Translated: CASSAGTANVLTF.

This chain joins TRBV7-9 and TRBJ2-1, with D possibly matching TRBD2 (5 bases). Trimming removed 5 bases from V and 6 bases from J, with 14 bases in between. Germline V gene data show CDR1 as SEHNR and CDR2 as FQNEAQ (reference sequence). There are 14 residues in the CDR3. In nucleotides, the CDR3 is TGTGCCAGCAGCAGTCTAGGGCGGGCCAATGAGCAGTTCTTC. Its translation: CASSSLGRANEQFF.

J is TRBJ2-5 and V is TRBV6-5, with TRBD1 matching 8 bases. V gave up 6 bases and J gave up 2 bases; unmatched junction bases: 5. The CDR3 has 14 residues. Per the germline V gene, CDR1 is MNHEY and CDR2 is SVGAGI. The chain's CDR3 is CASSPRTGQETQYF. CDR3 sequence (DNA): TGTGCCAGCAGCCCGCGGACAGGGCAAGAGACCCAGTACTTC.

The rearrangement links TRBV7-2 to TRBJ2-7; D is possibly TRBD1 (6 bases). CDR1 and CDR2 (germline): SGHTA, FQGNSA. This CDR3 has 15 amino acids. The germline V and J ends were trimmed by 5 bases and 0 bases, with 14 bases remaining between them. CDR3 sequence reads: CASSVGHRSSYEQYF. The CDR3, as DNA: TGTGCCAGCAGCGTGGGACATAGGAGCTCCTACGAGCAGTACTTC.

This clone was seen a single time. This sequence joins TRBV30 and TRBJ2-5; 10 bases match TRBD2. The germline V gene has CDR1 GTSNPN and CDR2 SVGIG (reference sequence). CDR3 size: 15 residues. The ends lost 0 bases at V and 5 bases at J; junction bases unmatched: 6. Written as DNA, the CDR3 is TGTGCCTGGAGTGTAAGCGGGGGGGCCGGGGAGACCCAGTACTTC. It yields the protein CAWSVSGGAGETQYF.

The CDR3 DNA follows: TGTGCCAGCAGCTTGGACAGCTCCTACAATGAGCAGTTCTTC. Translating it yields CASSLDSSYNEQFF. The genes are TRBV5-4 and TRBJ2-1, with no clear D. The CDR3 totals 14 residues. Trimming stripped 0 bases from V and 0 bases from J, with 4 bases between. Germline V lookup: CDR1 SGHNT, CDR2 YYREEE (reference sequence).

The chain is built from TRBV30 and TRBJ2-2; D is possibly TRBD2 (5 bases). The CDR3 is 13 amino acids. Trimming removed 2 bases from V and 5 bases from J, with 9 bases in between. Germline CDR1 GTSNPN, CDR2 SVGIG (reference sequence). In DNA form, the CDR3 reads TGTGCCTGGAGTCGAGACTATACCGGGGAGCTGTTTTTT. This translates into CAWSRDYTGELFF.

The chain uses TRBV20-1 and TRBJ2-7; no clear D. Trimming left V 3 bases short and J 5 bases short, with 8 bases between. Germline V CDR1 and CDR2: DFQATT, SNEGSKA (reference sequence). This CDR3 is 11 amino acids long. This CDR3 is CSARVSHEQYF. In nucleotides, the CDR3 is TGCAGTGCTAGGGTGAGCCACGAGCAGTACTTC.

This chain links TRBV2 with TRBJ2-2, with D perhaps matching TRBD2 (5 bases). This CDR3 comprises 13 residues. Deletions cut 5 bases from V and 5 bases from J, with 9 bases between. CDR1 and CDR2 (germline): SNHLY, FYNNEI. In DNA, the CDR3 is TGTGCCAGCAGTCCCCGGGGAACCGGGGAGCTGTTTTTT. Encoded protein: CASSPRGTGELFF.

This clone showed up just a few times. Other nucleotide sequences in the sample specify the same CDR3. This chain uses TRBV30 with TRBJ2-5; TRBD2 is a possible D gene (6 bases). This CDR3 is 12 amino acids long. Per the germline V gene, CDR1 is GTSNPN and CDR2 is SVGIG (reference sequence). The V end lost 0 bases, the J end lost 5 bases, and 7 bases lay between the germline ends. DNA of the CDR3: TGTGCCTGGAGTGTGCGGGGCGAGACCCAGTACTTC. Residues: CAWSVRGETQYF.

The chain is built from TRBV30 and TRBJ2-7; TRBD1 is a possible D gene (6 bases). CDR1 and CDR2 (germline): GTSNPN, SVGIG (reference sequence). V lost 2 bases and J lost 6, with 11 bases in between. There are 12 residues in the CDR3. The CDR3 DNA sequence: TGTGCCTGGAGTCCCCGAGGGGGCGAGCAGTACTTC. This codes for CAWSPRGGEQYF.

A note on this clone: In the same sample, other DNA sequences code for this CDR3. This chain uses TRBV29-1 with TRBJ2-7; D call uncertain. The CDR3 is 12 residues long. Trimming left V 3 bases short and J 2 bases short, with 8 bases between. Germline CDR1 is SQVTM and CDR2 is ANQGSEA. CDR3 sequence (DNA): TGCAGCGTTGAGCAAGGACCCTACGAGCAGTACTTC. Amino acid sequence: CSVEQGPYEQYF.

The chain recombines TRBV7-3 with TRBJ2-1, with 8 bases identical to TRBD1. The length of the CDR3 is 14 residues. V lost 5 bases and J lost 5; bases outside the gene matches: 5. Per the germline V gene, CDR1 is SGHTA and CDR2 is FQGTGA. CDR3: CASSQTGVNNEQFF. In DNA form, the CDR3 reads TGTGCCAGCAGCCAGACAGGGGTCAACAATGAGCAGTTCTTC.

The chain combines TRBV30 with TRBJ1-5, with TRBD1 as a possible D gene (6 bases). The CDR3 sequence is 14 residues long. Deletions cut 2 bases from V and 5 bases from J, with 13 bases between. CDR1 GTSNPN and CDR2 SVGIG come from the germline V gene (reference sequence). CDR3 sequence reads: CAWSSGRGYQPQHF. CDR3 DNA: TGTGCCTGGAGTTCTGGCAGGGGATATCAGCCCCAGCATTTT.

The chain couples TRBV30 to TRBJ2-1; D remains unclear. Germline CDR1 GTSNPN, CDR2 SVGIG (reference sequence). The CDR3 runs 14 residues. V was pared by 3 bases and J by 8 bases, with 17 bases between. This CDR3 is CAWRRGSLLDEQFF. In DNA form, the CDR3 reads TGTGCCTGGAGGCGCGGATCCCTCTTGGATGAGCAGTTCTTC.

This clone appeared a single time. The chain combines TRBV4-3 with TRBJ2-3, with D possibly matching TRBD1 (6 bases). The germline V gene has CDR1 LGHNA and CDR2 YSLEER. The CDR3 consists of 18 residues. V gave up 0 bases and J gave up 2 bases, with 18 bases separating them. The CDR3 protein is CASSQESRNRDITDTQYF. The CDR3 DNA follows: TGCGCCAGCAGCCAAGAATCACGGAACAGGGACATCACAGATACGCAGTATTTT.

The V call is TRBV6-7, the J call TRBJ1-2, with D possibly being TRBD1 (5 bases). TRBV6-7 is identified as an open reading frame with a role that is uncertain. The CDR3 consists of 15 residues. The germline V and J ends were trimmed by 2 bases and 7 bases, with 17 bases remaining between them. For the CDR3, the DNA is TGTGCCAGCAGTTACCGTCGGGACCGACTTTCTGGCTACACCTTC. This encodes CASSYRRDRLSGYTF.

This chain connects TRBV30 to TRBJ2-3; tentative D call: TRBD1 (5 bases). Per germline, CDR1 GTSNPN and CDR2 SVGIG (reference sequence). Trimming cost V 4 bases and J 0 bases, with 17 bases left between them. This CDR3 is 16 amino acids long. For the CDR3, the DNA is TGTGCCTGGAAAGCTCTTCGACAGAGTAGCACAGATACGCAGTATTTT. It codes for CAWKALRQSSTDTQYF.

This chain joins TRBV29-1 and TRBJ2-7; D remains ambiguous. The CDR3 runs to 13 residues. The V and J ends lost 6 bases and 0 bases respectively, with 12 bases between them. Looked up from germline, CDR1 is SQVTM and CDR2 is ANQGSEA. CDR3 coding DNA: TGCAGCGTGCTACGGACGGACTCCTACGAGCAGTACTTC. Its translation: CSVLRTDSYEQYF.

This clone has only a few counts. The chain joins TRBV18 to TRBJ2-7; D ambiguous. The V and J ends lost 2 bases and 2 bases respectively, with 7 bases between them. CDR3 length: 13 amino acids. The germline CDR1 and CDR2 sequences are KGHSH and LQKENI. This CDR3 is CASSPTVTYEQYF. The CDR3 DNA reads TGTGCCAGCTCACCAACAGTTACCTACGAGCAGTACTTC.

CDR3 in DNA: TGCGCCAGCAGCTTGGGACAGCCGTCCTATGGCTACACCTTC. Encoded protein: CASSLGQPSYGYTF. The J gene is TRBJ1-2, the V gene TRBV5-1; the D gene is possibly TRBD1 (5 bases). There are 14 residues in the CDR3. V lost 0 bases, J lost 4 bases, and 10 bases lay in between. CDR1 and CDR2 from the germline V gene are SGHRS and YFSETQ.